The 22 T cell receptor beta chains below all came from one sample that was sequenced in a study of blood T cell dynamics during melanoma immunotherapy. Using immunoSEQ multiplex PCR, the repertoire was profiled, and TCRdb retains in-frame clones only, with some absent. The sample includes some 5,700 clones, roughly 80% of them seen just once. The sample's time point: week 3, after first cycle of checkpoint inhibitor. Here the sequenced sample was blood, taken from a patient treated with checkpoint blockade. The receptors shown here come from a human donor with melanoma.

The chain uses TRBV28 and TRBJ2-7; tentatively, D is TRBD2 (5 bases). Trimming left V 6 bases short and J 2 bases short, with 14 bases between. The CDR3 sequence is 14 residues long. CDR1 MDHEN and CDR2 SYDVKM come from the germline V gene. CDR3 coding DNA: TGTGCCAGCAGGGAGCGGATCGAGGCCTACGAGCAGTACTTC. As protein: CASRERIEAYEQYF.

About this clone itself: Distinct nucleotide sequences in the sample also encode this CDR3. The chain couples TRBV6-5 to TRBJ1-3, with TRBD1 identical over 10 bases. J lost 4 bases, V lost 6 bases, and 3 bases had no gene match. Looked up from germline, CDR1 is MNHEY and CDR2 is SVGAGI. The CDR3 is 14 residues long. The CDR3 DNA reads TGTGCCAGCAGGGGGACAGGGGTAGGAAACACCATATATTTT. Translating it yields CASRGTGVGNTIYF.

This clone was seen just once. The chain uses TRBV4-1 and TRBJ1-3; 10 bases map to TRBD1. V lost 4 bases to trimming and J lost 0 bases; unmatched junction nucleotides: 6. The length of the CDR3 is 17 residues. CDR1 and CDR2 (germline): MGHRA, YSYEKL. Written as DNA, the CDR3 is TGCGCCAGCAGCCGAGACGGGACAGGGGCCTCTGGAAACACCATATATTTT. It specifies CASSRDGTGASGNTIYF.

The chain joins TRBV5-1 to TRBJ2-7, with TRBD1 identical over 7 bases. Germline loops: CDR1 SGHRS, CDR2 YFSETQ. The CDR3 has 13 residues. Trimming took 0 bases from V and 8 from J; bases not matched to a gene: 5. CDR3 protein: CASSLDRGLKQYF. In DNA, the CDR3 is TGCGCCAGCAGCTTGGACAGGGGCCTCAAGCAGTACTTC.

The chain joins TRBV2 to TRBJ1-4; 8 bases match TRBD1. Trimming at V came to 8 bases and at J to 8 bases, leaving 7 bases not matched to a gene. Germline assignment: CDR1 SNHLY and CDR2 FYNNEI. The CDR3 spans 13 residues. The CDR3 here is CASAGGAREKLFF. CDR3 in DNA: TGTGCCAGCGCAGGGGGCGCGAGAGAAAAACTGTTTTTT.

The chain recombines TRBV7-8 with TRBJ1-1; 9 bases are a match to TRBD1. Trimming removed 5 bases from V and 6 bases from J; junction bases left unmatched: 13. CDR3 size: 16 residues. Germline loops: CDR1 SGHVS, CDR2 FQNEAQ. For the CDR3, the DNA is TGTGCCAGCAGCCCGCAGGGACAGGGATCGGGGGCTGAAGCTTTCTTT. Translation gives CASSPQGQGSGAEAFF.

The chain uses TRBV29-1 and TRBJ2-7, with D perhaps TRBD2 (5 bases). The V and J ends lost 2 bases and 10 bases respectively, with 15 bases between them. CDR1 and CDR2 from the germline V gene are SQVTM and ANQGSEA. CDR3 length: 12 amino acids. The CDR3 coding sequence is TGCAGCGTTGAATCCCCATCGGGGATCCAGTACTTC. Translation: CSVESPSGIQYF.

The J gene is TRBJ2-7, the V gene TRBV7-9, with 9 positions matching TRBD2. CDR1 is SEHNR, CDR2 FQNEAQ, per germline (reference sequence). Trimming at V came to 7 bases and at J to 2 bases, leaving 9 bases not matched to a gene. The length of the CDR3 is 15 residues. CDR3 sequence (DNA): TGTGCCAGCACCGAGGGGCTAGCGGGACCCTACGAGCAGTACTTC. Translating gives CASTEGLAGPYEQYF.

The chain recombines TRBV5-1 with TRBJ1-5; 9 bases match TRBD1. Germline trimming cut 3 bases from V and 7 bases from J; bases unmatched to any gene: 5. The CDR3 extends over 14 amino acids. Germline CDR1 is SGHRS and CDR2 is YFSETQ. The CDR3 reads CASSSGTGNQPQHF. The CDR3 DNA sequence: TGCGCCAGCAGCTCCGGGACAGGGAACCAGCCCCAGCATTTT.

CDR3 loop: CASSVGAMTSPQHF. The DNA for the CDR3 is TGTGCCAGCAGCGTAGGCGCGATGACTTCGCCCCAGCATTTT. The chain uses TRBV9 and TRBJ1-5; D remains unclear. This CDR3 contains 14 residues. V lost 0 bases to trimming and J lost 9 bases, with 13 bases between them. Germline V gene sequence: CDR1 SGDLS, CDR2 YYNGEE.

The rearrangement links TRBV7-8 to TRBJ1-4; D uncertain. Between the trimmed V and J ends, which lost 5 bases and 2 bases, there was a span of 18 bases. The CDR3 totals 17 residues. Germline CDR1 is SGHVS and CDR2 is FQNEAQ. This CDR3 reads CASSPHPPGMTNEKLFF. CDR3 bases: TGTGCCAGCAGCCCTCACCCGCCGGGGATGACTAATGAAAAACTGTTTTTT.

The chain carries TRBV29-1 and TRBJ1-6; the D gene is possibly TRBD1 (5 bases). This CDR3 has 13 residues. V was clipped by 7 bases and J by 3 bases, with 10 bases between them. Germline V gene sequence: CDR1 SQVTM, CDR2 ANQGSEA. CDR3 loop: CSGQTDYNSPLHF. The CDR3 DNA reads TGCAGCGGACAGACGGACTATAATTCACCCCTCCACTTT.

J is TRBJ1-3 and V is TRBV6-1; the D gene is possibly TRBD1 (5 bases). The V gene lost 7 bases and the J gene lost 5 bases, with 15 bases spanning the gap. The CDR3 is 14 amino acids. Germline values: CDR1 MNHNS, CDR2 SASEGT. The CDR3 sequence is CASNPREGRNTIYF. The CDR3 bases are TGTGCCAGCAATCCCCGAGAGGGGAGAAACACCATATATTTT.

The chain is built from TRBV7-8 and TRBJ2-7, with D unclear. Trimming cost V 10 bases and J 3 bases, with 7 bases left between them. The germline gives CDR1 SGHVS, CDR2 FQNEAQ. This CDR3 spans 10 amino acids. In DNA, the CDR3 is TGTGCCACCTCTAACTACGAGCAGTACTTC. It codes for CATSNYEQYF.

V usage is TRBV4-2 and J usage is TRBJ2-7; D may be TRBD1 (5 bases). The CDR3 has 14 residues. Germline CDR1 is LGHNA and CDR2 is YNFKEQ. V gave up 0 bases and J gave up 3 bases, with 9 bases separating them. Here the CDR3 reads CASSQEQQDYEQYF. The CDR3 nucleotides read TGTGCCAGCAGCCAAGAGCAACAGGACTACGAGCAGTACTTC.

The count of this clone is one. The chain couples TRBV6-6 to TRBJ1-1; D might be TRBD1 (5 bases). The length of the CDR3 is 11 residues. V was shortened by 4 bases and J by 9 bases, with 9 bases between the two germline ends. Looked up from germline, CDR1 is MNHNY and CDR2 is SVGAGI (reference sequence). In DNA, the CDR3 is TGTGCCAGCAGTTCCGGGGGACAAGCTTTCTTT. Protein sequence: CASSSGGQAFF.

This chain uses TRBV6-5 with TRBJ2-7; D may be TRBD1 (6 bases). The CDR3 has 15 residues. V lost 5 bases, J lost 3 bases, and 17 bases lay in between. In germline, CDR1 is MNHEY, CDR2 SVGAGI. The CDR3 nucleotides are TGTGCCAGCAGTAGACTAATCCGGGACAACTACGAGCAGTACTTC. The encoded protein is CASSRLIRDNYEQYF.

V usage is TRBV6-1 and J usage is TRBJ1-2; possibly TRBD1 for D (5 bases). This CDR3 is 16 amino acids long. V was trimmed by 3 bases and J by 3 bases, leaving 17 bases between them. Germline values: CDR1 MNHNS, CDR2 SASEGT. The chain's CDR3 is CASSDWGGSPYYGYTF. The CDR3 bases are TGTGCCAGCAGTGACTGGGGGGGATCCCCATACTATGGCTACACCTTC.

The chain has TRBV9 and TRBJ1-5, with D maybe TRBD1 (5 bases). The CDR3 consists of 15 residues. Trimming took 0 bases from V and 6 from J, leaving 13 bases between them. Germline CDR1 reads SGDLS; CDR2 reads YYNGEE. The CDR3 DNA is TGTGCCAGCAGCGTAGGGATTCTAGGGGTTCAGCCCCAGCATTTT. It specifies CASSVGILGVQPQHF.

This chain connects TRBV29-1 to TRBJ1-2; a possible D gene is TRBD1 (6 bases). Germline V CDR1 and CDR2: SQVTM, ANQGSEA. V lost 4 bases and J 2 bases, leaving 11 bases between the germline ends. The CDR3 loop spans 13 amino acids. CDR3 in amino acids: CSVVVGANYGYTF. CDR3 sequence (DNA): TGCAGCGTTGTGGTGGGGGCGAACTATGGCTACACCTTC.

This chain joins TRBV6-6 and TRBJ1-6, with 9 bases lining up with TRBD1. CDR3 length: 15 amino acids. The germline gives CDR1 MNHNY, CDR2 SVGAGI (reference sequence). After removal of 8 bases from V and 10 bases from J, the junction contained 12 bases not matched to a gene. CDR3 coding DNA: TGTGCCAGCCTGATGGGACAGGGCGGGAGCTCACCCCTCCACTTT. Translating gives CASLMGQGGSSPLHF.

The CDR3 bases are TGTGCCAGTAGTATAAGGGGATCAAACTACGAGCAGTACTTC. Translated: CASSIRGSNYEQYF. The J gene is TRBJ2-7, the V gene TRBV19; D possibly corresponds to TRBD1 (5 bases). Germline V lookup: CDR1 LNHDA, CDR2 SQIVND (reference sequence). Deletions cut 2 bases from V and 3 bases from J, with 11 bases between. This CDR3 region has 14 residues.